This T cell receptor beta chain is from a study of T cells expressing NK-cell markers. On the study more broadly: From sorted CD3+CD56+NKG2C+, CD3+CD56+NKG2C- and CD3+CD56-NKG2C+ T cells came the TCR beta repertoires.

The CDR3 runs 15 residues. Germline V gene data show CDR1 as SGHTA and CDR2 as FQGNSA. For TCR beta, cDNA was produced by 5'RACE template switching with UMIs. For each CDR3 protein, TCRdb gives one entry from its re-call of the 5' RACE reads, without DNA. Recorded for this sample: roughly 350,000 distinct CDR3 sequences. The chain uses TRBV7-2 and TRBJ2-5; TCRdb proposes TRBD1, but this gene call is untestable without DNA. The sequenced sample was blood T cells: a sorted CD56 or NKG2C T cell subset, CD4+ or CD8+ T cells, or bulk PBMC T cells (not recorded which). The receptor comes from a man aged 18-70 years in good health. CDR3 in amino acids: CASSLAGTLKETQYF. The variable domain in full, completed from reference TRBV7-2 and TRBJ2-5, reads GAGVSQSPSNKVTEKGKDVELRCDPISGHTALYWYRQSLGQGLEFLIYFQGNSAPDKSGLPSDRFSAERTGGSVSTLTIQRTQQEDSAVYLCASSLAGTLKETQYFGPGTRLLVL.